This T cell receptor beta chain was sequenced in a study of CD8+CD57+ T cells in acquired aplastic anemia. Study details: Quantities of DNA derived from sorted CD4+ and CD8+ cells averaged approximately 3 ug.

As for this clonotype: Its antigen is not known.

The CDR3 consists of 13 residues. Between the trimmed V and J ends, which lost 3 bases and 5 bases, there was a span of 10 bases. Germline CDR1 is LNHDA and CDR2 is SQIVND (reference sequence). Study observations and caveats: The study identified twenty-nine CD8+ CDR3 sequences shared by patients and controls.

All sequencing subjects had displayed CD8+CD57+ cell expansion on flow cytometry. Severe acquired aplastic anemia was present in every patient. There was no therapy given to any patient before the blood sampling took place. CDR3 and TCR beta VDJ profiling relied on a genomic DNA template. A single record per CDR3 protein comes from TCRdb applying MiXCR to the reads. Counted here are about 220,000 distinct CDR3 sequences, 40% to 50% occurring once; the ten biggest clones make up approximately 7.8%. What was sequenced was sorted CD4+, CD8+, or CD8+CD57+ T cells (not recorded which) from PBMCs. The clonotype originates from a human donor with aplastic anemia. The rearrangement links TRBV19 to TRBJ1-2; D is perhaps TRBD1 (5 bases). CDR3: CASSIRGIYGYTF. The CDR3, as DNA: TGTGCCAGTAGTATTCGGGGCATATATGGCTACACCTTC.